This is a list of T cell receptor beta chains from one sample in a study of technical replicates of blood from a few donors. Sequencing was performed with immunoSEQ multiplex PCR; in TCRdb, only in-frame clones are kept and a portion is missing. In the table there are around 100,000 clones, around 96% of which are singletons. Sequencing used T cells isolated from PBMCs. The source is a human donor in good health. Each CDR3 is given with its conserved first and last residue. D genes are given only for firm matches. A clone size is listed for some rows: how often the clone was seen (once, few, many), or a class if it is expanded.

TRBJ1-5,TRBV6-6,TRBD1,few,CASSDLRDRGQPQHF,TGTGCCAGCAGTGACCTCCGGGACAGGGGTCAGCCCCAGCATTTT
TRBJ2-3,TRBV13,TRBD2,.,CASSLGALAENTDTQYF,TGTGCCAGCAGCTTAGGCGCACTAGCGGAAAACACAGATACGCAGTATTTT
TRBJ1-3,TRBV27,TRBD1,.,CASSTRDRGNSGNTIYF,TGTGCCAGCAGTACCCGGGACAGGGGAAACTCTGGAAACACCATATATTTT
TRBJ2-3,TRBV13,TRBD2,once,CASKEKRGRARDTQYF,TGTGCCAGCAAAGAGAAGAGAGGGAGGGCGAGAGATACGCAGTATTTT
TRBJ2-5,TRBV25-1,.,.,CASSARVGQETQYF,TGTGCCAGCAGTGCCAGGGTAGGGCAAGAGACCCAGTACTTC
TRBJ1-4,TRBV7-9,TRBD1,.,CASSLGTGIPEKLFF,TGTGCCAGCAGCTTAGGGACAGGGATCCCTGAAAAACTGTTTTTT
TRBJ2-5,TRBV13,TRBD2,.,CASSLAGGVLETQYF,TGTGCCAGCAGCTTAGCGGGAGGGGTCTTGGAGACCCAGTACTTC
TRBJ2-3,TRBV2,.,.,CASSETGPDTQYF,TGTGCCAGCAGCGAGACAGGCCCAGATACGCAGTATTTT
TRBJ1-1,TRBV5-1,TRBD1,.,CASSLETGSTEAFF,TGCGCCAGCAGCTTGGAGACAGGGAGCACTGAAGCTTTCTTT
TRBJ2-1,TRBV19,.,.,CASSIDWSGVRFF,TGTGCCAGTAGTATAGATTGGTCAGGGGTTAGGTTCTTC
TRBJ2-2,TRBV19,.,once,CASSQQGHTGELFF,TGTGCCAGTAGTCAGCAGGGGCACACCGGGGAGCTGTTTTTT
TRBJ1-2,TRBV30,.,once,CAWSPGGYGYTF,TGTGCCTGGAGTCCAGGTGGATATGGCTACACCTTC
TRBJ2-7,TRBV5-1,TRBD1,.,CASSQRQGVYEQYF,TGCGCCAGCAGCCAAAGACAGGGGGTCTACGAGCAGTACTTC
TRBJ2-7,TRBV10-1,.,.,CASSESPIAYSYEQYF,TGCGCCAGCAGTGAGTCGCCAATAGCTTACTCCTACGAGCAGTACTTC
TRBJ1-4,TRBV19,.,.,CASSMADFQEKLFF,TGTGCCAGTAGTATGGCAGACTTTCAGGAAAAACTGTTTTTT
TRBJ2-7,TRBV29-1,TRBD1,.,CSALTGGNGEQYF,TGCAGCGCCTTGACAGGGGGGAATGGCGAGCAGTACTTC
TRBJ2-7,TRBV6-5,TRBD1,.,CASSRDRGIDEQYF,TGTGCCAGCAGCCGGGACAGGGGGATTGACGAGCAGTACTTC
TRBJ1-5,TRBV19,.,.,CASSIRQDMGPQHF,TGTGCCAGTAGTATTCGACAGGACATGGGGCCCCAGCATTTT
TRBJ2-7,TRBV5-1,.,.,CASSLESRYEQYF,TGCGCCAGCAGCTTGGAGTCTAGGTACGAGCAGTACTTC
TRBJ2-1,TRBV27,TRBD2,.,CASRALAGGPGDEQFF,TGTGCCAGCAGAGCCCTAGCGGGAGGGCCTGGGGATGAGCAGTTCTTC
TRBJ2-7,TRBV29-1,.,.,CSVVLFQGGYEQYF,TGCAGCGTTGTACTTTTCCAGGGCGGTTACGAGCAGTACTTC
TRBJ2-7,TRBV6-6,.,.,CASSNVVSYEQYF,TGTGCCAGCAGTAACGTAGTTTCCTACGAGCAGTACTTC
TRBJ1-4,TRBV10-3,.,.,CAISETATNEKLFF,TGTGCCATCAGTGAGACAGCAACTAATGAAAAACTGTTTTTT
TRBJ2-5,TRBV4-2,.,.,CASSQGNERQETQYF,TGTGCCAGCAGCCAAGGTAACGAGCGGCAAGAGACCCAGTACTTC
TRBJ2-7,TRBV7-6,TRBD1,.,CALRDRRLALSYEQYF,TGTGCGCTCCGGGACAGGAGGCTAGCGTTATCCTACGAGCAGTACTTC
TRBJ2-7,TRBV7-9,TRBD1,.,CASSLMTGPFAEQYF,TGTGCCAGCAGCTTAATGACAGGGCCTTTCGCCGAGCAGTACTTC
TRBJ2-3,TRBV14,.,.,CASSPLEDTQYF,TGTGCCAGCAGCCCCTTGGAGGATACGCAGTATTTT
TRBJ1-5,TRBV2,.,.,CASSEKSIQPQHF,TGTGCCAGCAGTGAAAAAAGCATTCAGCCCCAGCATTTT